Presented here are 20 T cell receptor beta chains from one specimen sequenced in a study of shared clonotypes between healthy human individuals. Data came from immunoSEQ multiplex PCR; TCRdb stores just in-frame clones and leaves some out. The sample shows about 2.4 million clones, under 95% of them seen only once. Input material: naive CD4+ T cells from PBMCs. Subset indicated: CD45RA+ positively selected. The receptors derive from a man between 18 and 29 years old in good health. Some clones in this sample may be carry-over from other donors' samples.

The CDR3 is CASSLSAQRSGANVLTF. In DNA, the CDR3 is TGTGCCAGCAGTTTATCGGCTCAACGCTCTGGGGCCAACGTCCTGACTTTC. The chain uses TRBV27 and TRBJ2-6; unclear D gene. With 0 bases removed from V and 0 bases from J, the gap between germline ends came to 9 bases. The CDR3 spans 17 residues. Germline V gene lookup returns CDR1 MNHEY and CDR2 SMNVEV (reference sequence).

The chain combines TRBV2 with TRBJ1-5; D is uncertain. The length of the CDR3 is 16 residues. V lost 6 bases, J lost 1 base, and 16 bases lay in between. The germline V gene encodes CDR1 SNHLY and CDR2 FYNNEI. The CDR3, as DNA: TGTGCCAGCAGCCGAGGAAGATCAGACAGCAATCAGCCCCAGCATTTT. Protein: CASSRGRSDSNQPQHF.

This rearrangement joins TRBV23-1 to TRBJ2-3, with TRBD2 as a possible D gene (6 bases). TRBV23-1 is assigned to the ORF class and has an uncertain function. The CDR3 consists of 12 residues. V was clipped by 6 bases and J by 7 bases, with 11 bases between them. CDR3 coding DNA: TGCGCCAGCAGACGGACTAAAAATACGCAGTATTTT. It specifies CASRRTKNTQYF.

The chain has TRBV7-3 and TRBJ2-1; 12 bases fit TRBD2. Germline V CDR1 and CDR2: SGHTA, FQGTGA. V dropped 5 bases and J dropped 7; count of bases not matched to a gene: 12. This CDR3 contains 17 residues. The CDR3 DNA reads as TGTGCCAGCAGCCCGTACCCCTCTAGCGGGGGGGGGAATGAGCAGTTCTTC. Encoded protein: CASSPYPSSGGGNEQFF.

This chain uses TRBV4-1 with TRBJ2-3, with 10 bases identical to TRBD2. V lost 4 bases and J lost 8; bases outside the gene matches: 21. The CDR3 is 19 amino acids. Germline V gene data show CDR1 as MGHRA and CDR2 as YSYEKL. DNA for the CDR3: TGCGCCAGCAGCCTCCTCCTAGCGGGAGAGGGCGGCAGACGCTCTACGCAGTATTTT. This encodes CASSLLLAGEGGRRSTQYF.

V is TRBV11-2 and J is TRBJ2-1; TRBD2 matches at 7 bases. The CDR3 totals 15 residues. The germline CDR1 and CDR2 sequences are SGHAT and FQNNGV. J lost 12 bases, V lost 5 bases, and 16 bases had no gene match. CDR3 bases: TGTGCCAGCAGCCCACGGGGGGTGGTTGATCCGGGGCAGTTCTTC. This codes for CASSPRGVVDPGQFF.

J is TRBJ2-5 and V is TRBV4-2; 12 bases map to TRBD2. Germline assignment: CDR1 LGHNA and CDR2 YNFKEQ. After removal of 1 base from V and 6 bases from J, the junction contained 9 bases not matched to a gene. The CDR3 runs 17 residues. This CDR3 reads CASSQGSLAGGSQTQYF. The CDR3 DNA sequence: TGTGCCAGCAGCCAAGGATCCCTAGCGGGAGGGTCACAGACCCAGTACTTC.

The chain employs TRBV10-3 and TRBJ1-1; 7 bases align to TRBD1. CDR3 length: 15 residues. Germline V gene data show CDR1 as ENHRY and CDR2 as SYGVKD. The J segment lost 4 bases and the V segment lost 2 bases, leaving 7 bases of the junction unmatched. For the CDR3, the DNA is TGTGCCATCAGTGAGCCCCGGACAGGAGGCACTGAAGCTTTCTTT. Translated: CAISEPRTGGTEAFF.

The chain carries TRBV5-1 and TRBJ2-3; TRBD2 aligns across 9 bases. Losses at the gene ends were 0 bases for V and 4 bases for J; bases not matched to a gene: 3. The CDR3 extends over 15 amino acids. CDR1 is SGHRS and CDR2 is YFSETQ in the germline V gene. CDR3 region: CASSLEGLASDTQYF. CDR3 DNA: TGCGCCAGCAGCTTGGAGGGACTAGCCTCAGATACGCAGTATTTT.

This CDR3 is CASRRAGTIYEQYF. CDR3 bases: TGCGCCAGCAGAAGGGCGGGAACTATCTACGAGCAGTACTTC. This chain uses TRBV5-1 with TRBJ2-7; possible D gene TRBD2, 6 bases. CDR1 is SGHRS, CDR2 YFSETQ, per germline. Trimming removed 5 bases at V and 3 bases at J, with 15 bases between. The CDR3 runs 14 residues.

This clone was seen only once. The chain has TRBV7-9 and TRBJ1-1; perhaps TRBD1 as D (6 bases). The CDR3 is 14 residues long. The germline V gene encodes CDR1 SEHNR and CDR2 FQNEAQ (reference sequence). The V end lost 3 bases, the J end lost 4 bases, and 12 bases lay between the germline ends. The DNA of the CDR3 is TGTGCCAGCAGCTTTCAGGGGACCAGCACTGAAGCTTTCTTT. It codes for CASSFQGTSTEAFF.

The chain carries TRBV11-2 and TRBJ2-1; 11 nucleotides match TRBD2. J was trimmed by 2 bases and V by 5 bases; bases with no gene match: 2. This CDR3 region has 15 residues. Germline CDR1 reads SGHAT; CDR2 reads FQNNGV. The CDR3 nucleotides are TGTGCCAGCAGCCAACTAGCGGGAGCCTACAATGAGCAGTTCTTC. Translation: CASSQLAGAYNEQFF. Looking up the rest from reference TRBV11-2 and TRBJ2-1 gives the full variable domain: EAGVAQSPRYKIIEKRQSVAFWCNPISGHATLYWYQQILGQGPKLLIQFQNNGVVDDSQLPKDRFSAERLKGVDSTLKIQPAKLEDSAVYLCASSQLAGAYNEQFFGPGTRLTVL.

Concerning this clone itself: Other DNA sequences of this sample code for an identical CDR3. The CDR3 coding sequence is TGTGCCAGCAGCCTAGGAGGGGGGGCCTACGAGCAGTACTTC. It yields the protein CASSLGGGAYEQYF. The rearrangement links TRBV7-3 to TRBJ2-7, with a tentative D call TRBD2 (7 bases). The ends were cut back, 5 bases at V and 2 bases at J, with 13 bases in the middle. Germline lookup yields CDR1 SGHTA and CDR2 FQGTGA. This CDR3 has 14 amino acids. The whole variable domain, filled in from reference TRBV7-3 and TRBJ2-7, reads GAGVSQTPSNKVTEKGKYVELRCDPISGHTALYWYRQSLGQGPEFLIYFQGTGAADDSGLPNDRFFAVRPEGSVSTLKIQRTERGDSAVYLCASSLGGGAYEQYFGPGTRLTVT.

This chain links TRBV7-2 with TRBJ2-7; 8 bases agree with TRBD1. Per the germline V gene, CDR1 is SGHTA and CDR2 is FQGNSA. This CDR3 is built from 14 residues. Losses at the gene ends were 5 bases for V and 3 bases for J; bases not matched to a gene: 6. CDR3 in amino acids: CASSGQGTRYEQYF. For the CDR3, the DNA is TGTGCCAGCAGCGGACAGGGTACTCGCTACGAGCAGTACTTC.

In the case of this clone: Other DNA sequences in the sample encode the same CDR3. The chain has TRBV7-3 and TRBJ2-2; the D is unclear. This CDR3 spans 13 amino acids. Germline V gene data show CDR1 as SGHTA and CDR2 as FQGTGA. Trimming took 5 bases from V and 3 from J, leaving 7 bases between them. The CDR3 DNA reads TGTGCCAGCAGCCTGGGGTACACCGGGGAGCTGTTTTTT. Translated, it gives CASSLGYTGELFF.

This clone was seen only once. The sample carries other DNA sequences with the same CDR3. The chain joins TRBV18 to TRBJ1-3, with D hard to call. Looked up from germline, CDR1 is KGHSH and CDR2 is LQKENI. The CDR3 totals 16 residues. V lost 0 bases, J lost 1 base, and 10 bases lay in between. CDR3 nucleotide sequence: TGTGCCAGCTCACCACCTTCGAGGGCTTCTGGAAACACCATATATTTT. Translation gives CASSPPSRASGNTIYF.

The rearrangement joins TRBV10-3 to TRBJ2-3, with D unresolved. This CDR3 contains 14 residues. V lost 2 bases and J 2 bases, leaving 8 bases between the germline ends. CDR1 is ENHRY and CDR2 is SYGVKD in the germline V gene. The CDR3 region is CAISERTLTDTQYF. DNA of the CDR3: TGTGCCATCAGTGAGCGAACCCTCACAGATACGCAGTATTTT.

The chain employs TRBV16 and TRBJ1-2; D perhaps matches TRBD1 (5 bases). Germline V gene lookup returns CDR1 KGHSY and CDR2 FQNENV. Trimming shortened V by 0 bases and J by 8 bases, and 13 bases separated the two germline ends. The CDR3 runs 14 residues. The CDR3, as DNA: TGTGCCAGCAGCCAATCGGCAGGGACTAGGGGCTACACCTTC. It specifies CASSQSAGTRGYTF.

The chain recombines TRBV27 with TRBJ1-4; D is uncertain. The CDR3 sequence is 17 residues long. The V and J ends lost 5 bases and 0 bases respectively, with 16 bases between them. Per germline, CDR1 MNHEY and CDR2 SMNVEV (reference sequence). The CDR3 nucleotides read TGTGCCAGCAGTCCGCTACACCGGGGTGCAACTAATGAAAAACTGTTTTTT. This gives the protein CASSPLHRGATNEKLFF. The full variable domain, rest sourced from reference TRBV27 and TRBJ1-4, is EAQVTQNPRYLITVTGKKLTVTCSQNMNHEYMSWYRQDPGLGLRQIYYSMNVEVTDKGDVPEGYKVSRKEKRNFPLILESPSPNQTSLYFCASSPLHRGATNEKLFFGSGTQLSVL.

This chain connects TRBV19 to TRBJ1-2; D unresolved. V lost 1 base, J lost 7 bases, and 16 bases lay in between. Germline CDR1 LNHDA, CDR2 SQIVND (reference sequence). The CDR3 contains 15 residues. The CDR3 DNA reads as TGTGCCAGTAGTATAGGCGGACGGTCGCCTCTTGGCTACACCTTC. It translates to CASSIGGRSPLGYTF.